Listed below are T cell receptor beta chains from one sample, sequenced in a study of cytomegalovirus exposure and HLA in healthy donors. The assay was immunoSEQ multiplex PCR, and TCRdb's table has in-frame clones only and misses some. Of about 150,000 clones in the sample, more than 75% are singletons; the top ten hold about 3.5%. Sequenced material: PBMCs. Receptor source: a human donor in good health. Both conserved end residues are part of each CDR3. A D gene is named only where the DNA matches it firmly. The listing skips clone size in some rows; elsewhere it reads once, few, many or a size class.

CDR3 length: 14; V gene: TRBV6-6; J gene: TRBJ1-2; clone size: NA; D gene: TRBD1; CDR3 DNA: TGTGCCAGCACCCCTCTCCGACAGGGAGGTGGCTACACCTTC; CDR3 protein: CASTPLRQGGGYTF
CDR3 length: 16; V gene: TRBV5-4; J gene: TRBJ2-1; clone size: NA; D gene: TRBD2; CDR3 DNA: TGTGCCAGCAGCTTGGCCGGGCAGGCGGGGGTGAATGAGCAGTTCTTC; CDR3 protein: CASSLAGQAGVNEQFF
CDR3 length: 16; V gene: TRBV5-1; J gene: TRBJ1-4; clone size: NA; D gene: NA; CDR3 DNA: TGCGCCAGCAGGACCTCCGAAGGGGCCTCTAATGAAAAACTGTTTTTT; CDR3 protein: CASRTSEGASNEKLFF
CDR3 length: 13; V gene: TRBV30; J gene: TRBJ2-7; clone size: once; D gene: NA; CDR3 DNA: TGTGCCTGGACGGGAATAACCTCCTACGAGCAGTACTTC; CDR3 protein: CAWTGITSYEQYF
CDR3 length: 14; V gene: TRBV6-5; J gene: TRBJ1-1; clone size: few; D gene: NA; CDR3 DNA: TGTGCCAGCAGAGTGGGAGGCACGAGCACTGAAGCTTTCTTT; CDR3 protein: CASRVGGTSTEAFF
CDR3 length: 15; V gene: TRBV7-9; J gene: TRBJ2-2; clone size: NA; D gene: TRBD1; CDR3 DNA: TGTGCCGGCAGCAGGGACAGGGTGGGCACCGGGGAGCTGTTTTTT; CDR3 protein: CAGSRDRVGTGELFF
CDR3 length: 16; V gene: TRBV28; J gene: TRBJ1-2; clone size: NA; D gene: TRBD1; CDR3 DNA: TGTGCCAGCAGCCCTGACTCGACAGGGGCCAACTATGGCTACACCTTC; CDR3 protein: CASSPDSTGANYGYTF
CDR3 length: 15; V gene: TRBV19; J gene: TRBJ2-3; clone size: NA; D gene: NA; CDR3 DNA: TGTGCCAGTAGTATACAGACAGACCCCACAGATACGCAGTATTTT; CDR3 protein: CASSIQTDPTDTQYF
CDR3 length: 14; V gene: TRBV18; J gene: TRBJ2-7; clone size: NA; D gene: TRBD1; CDR3 DNA: TGTGCCAGCTCCCAGGGGACAGAGTCCTACGAGCAGTACTTC; CDR3 protein: CASSQGTESYEQYF
CDR3 length: 16; V gene: TRBV5-6; J gene: TRBJ2-1; clone size: NA; D gene: NA; CDR3 DNA: TGTGCCAGCAGCTGGGGGGGGGCGAGCTCCTACAATGAGCAGTTCTTC; CDR3 protein: CASSWGGASSYNEQFF
CDR3 length: 17; V gene: TRBV5-1; J gene: TRBJ2-3; clone size: NA; D gene: TRBD2; CDR3 DNA: TGCGCCAGCAGCTTGTTAGCGGGGGGATTTGAGACAGATACGCAGTATTTT; CDR3 protein: CASSLLAGGFETDTQYF
CDR3 length: 18; V gene: TRBV10-1; J gene: TRBJ1-5; clone size: few; D gene: TRBD1; CDR3 DNA: TGCGCCAGCAGTTTCGGGACAGGGGATCGAACTAGCAATCAGCCCCAGCATTTT; CDR3 protein: CASSFGTGDRTSNQPQHF
CDR3 length: 19; V gene: TRBV7-8; J gene: TRBJ1-3; clone size: NA; D gene: NA; CDR3 DNA: TGTGCCAGCAGCTTAGATAGTTTGGGTGCGAGGGATGGTCGGGACACCATATATTTT; CDR3 protein: CASSLDSLGARDGRDTIYF
CDR3 length: 16; V gene: TRBV7-2; J gene: TRBJ2-7; clone size: once; D gene: TRBD2; CDR3 DNA: TGTGCCAGCAGCAGACTAGCGGGGGCCCTATCCTACGAGCAGTACTTC; CDR3 protein: CASSRLAGALSYEQYF
CDR3 length: 12; V gene: TRBV28; J gene: TRBJ1-1; clone size: NA; D gene: NA; CDR3 DNA: TGTGCCAGCAGGACAAGTATCACTGAAGCTTTCTTT; CDR3 protein: CASRTSITEAFF
CDR3 length: 13; V gene: TRBV29-1; J gene: TRBJ1-2; clone size: NA; D gene: TRBD1; CDR3 DNA: TGCAGCGCTCTACCCTGGGACAGTCATGGCTACACCTTC; CDR3 protein: CSALPWDSHGYTF
CDR3 length: 17; V gene: TRBV7-8; J gene: TRBJ2-1; clone size: NA; D gene: TRBD2; CDR3 DNA: TGTGCCAGCAGCTTAGCTAGACGCCTAGCGGTCTACAATGAGCAGTTCTTC; CDR3 protein: CASSLARRLAVYNEQFF
CDR3 length: 14; V gene: TRBV7-9; J gene: TRBJ2-5; clone size: NA; D gene: TRBD1; CDR3 DNA: TGTGCCAGCAGCTTAGAGAGGGGGCGAGAGACCCAGTACTTC; CDR3 protein: CASSLERGRETQYF
CDR3 length: 15; V gene: TRBV11-2; J gene: TRBJ2-7; clone size: NA; D gene: NA; CDR3 DNA: TGTGCCAGCAACCTCGACAGTGGTGGCGGCTACGAGCAGTACTTC; CDR3 protein: CASNLDSGGGYEQYF
CDR3 length: 16; V gene: TRBV6-1; J gene: TRBJ1-4; clone size: NA; D gene: NA; CDR3 DNA: TGTGCCAGCAGTGAAAGAGATTACAGAGCATTAGAAAAACTGTTTTTT; CDR3 protein: CASSERDYRALEKLFF
CDR3 length: 14; V gene: TRBV9; J gene: TRBJ2-7; clone size: NA; D gene: TRBD1; CDR3 DNA: TGTGCCAGCAGCGGAGGGGGCATGGGTTACGAGCAGTACTTC; CDR3 protein: CASSGGGMGYEQYF
CDR3 length: 14; V gene: TRBV5-6; J gene: TRBJ1-2; clone size: NA; D gene: NA; CDR3 DNA: TGTGCCAGCAGCTTGGCGGCGGTGGGAGATGGCTACACCTTC; CDR3 protein: CASSLAAVGDGYTF
CDR3 length: 14; V gene: TRBV9; J gene: TRBJ1-2; clone size: NA; D gene: NA; CDR3 DNA: TGTGCCAGCGGAGACAGGAGTTTGTATACGGGCTACACCTTC; CDR3 protein: CASGDRSLYTGYTF
CDR3 length: 14; V gene: TRBV15; J gene: TRBJ2-7; clone size: once; D gene: TRBD1; CDR3 DNA: TGTGCCACCAGCAGAGGACAGGGCTCCTACGAGCAGTACTTC; CDR3 protein: CATSRGQGSYEQYF
CDR3 length: 13; V gene: TRBV29-1; J gene: TRBJ1-5; clone size: NA; D gene: NA; CDR3 DNA: TGCAGCGTTGGGGTCGGGGGGAGACAGCCCCAGCATTTT; CDR3 protein: CSVGVGGRQPQHF
CDR3 length: 14; V gene: TRBV28; J gene: TRBJ2-7; clone size: NA; D gene: TRBD1; CDR3 DNA: TGTGCCAGCATGGAGGGACAGGGACCCTACGAGCAGTACTTC; CDR3 protein: CASMEGQGPYEQYF
CDR3 length: 15; V gene: TRBV6-1; J gene: TRBJ1-5; clone size: once; D gene: TRBD1; CDR3 DNA: TGTGCCAGCAGTATGTGGACAGGGGGGGATCAGCCCCAGCATTTT; CDR3 protein: CASSMWTGGDQPQHF
CDR3 length: 16; V gene: TRBV21-1; J gene: TRBJ2-7; clone size: once; D gene: NA; CDR3 DNA: TGTGCCAGCAGCAAAGTCCGGGACAGGCCTCCGAACGAGCAGTACTTC; CDR3 protein: CASSKVRDRPPNEQYF